This T cell receptor (beta chain) was obtained from a study of patients and donors after allogeneic stem cell transplantation. In TCRdb, the RT-PCR reads were re-called with MiXCR into one record per CDR3 protein. The sample contains about 960,000 distinct CDR3 sequences, roughly 17% of which appear only once. The germline V gene encodes CDR1 SEHNR and CDR2 FQNEAQ (reference sequence). CDR3 length: 17 amino acids. V was trimmed by 0 bases and J by 4 bases, leaving 18 bases between them. This TCR came from a human donor who was either an allogeneic HSCT recipient or a stem cell or donor lymphocyte infusion donor (not recorded which). It is not recorded whose cells these are; they may come from a transplant donor. The rearrangement uses TRBV7-9 and TRBJ1-2; D remains unclear. Source material: blood, either unsorted or a sorted T cell fraction (not recorded which). CDR3 in amino acids: CASSLASRGSLTYGYTF. The CDR3, as DNA: TGTGCCAGCAGCTTAGCATCCCGTGGCAGTCTAACCTATGGCTACACCTTC. Together with reference TRBV7-9 and TRBJ1-2, the CDR3 gives the full variable domain: DTGVSQNPRHKITKRGQNVTFRCDPISEHNRLYWYRQTLGQGPEFLTYFQNEAQLEKSRLLSDRFSAERPKGSFSTLEIQRTEQGDSAMYLCASSLASRGSLTYGYTFGSGTRLTVV.